Below are 15 T cell receptor beta chains sequenced from a single sample in a study of T cells in Graves' hyperthyroidism and ophthalmopathy. Regions amplified from RNA transcripts were the TCR beta CDR3 regions. TCR CDR3 underwent first-round RT-PCR with the HTBI primer set. Each CDR3 protein gets one entry after TCRdb re-called the multiplex PCR reads with MiXCR. The sample holds nearly 750,000 distinct CDR3 sequences; 30% to 40% are singletons and the top ten take roughly 30%. Specimen: blood. The source of these receptors is a woman aged 35 to 49 with Graves' hyperthyroidism.

This clonotype was recorded many times. The chain employs TRBV6-5 and TRBJ1-6, with 7 bases fitting TRBD1. Germline assignment: CDR1 MNHEY and CDR2 SVGAGI. This CDR3 is 16 amino acids long. The trim removed 5 bases at V and 10 bases at J, leaving 14 bases unmatched. The CDR3 loop is CASSEQPTGKGSPLHF. In DNA, the CDR3 is TGTGCCAGCAGTGAACAACCGACAGGGAAGGGCTCACCCCTCCACTTT.

In its sample, this clonotype was seen a few times. The chain joins TRBV7-9 to TRBJ2-2; weak D call: TRBD2 (5 bases). The CDR3 spans 15 residues. The germline V gene has CDR1 SEHNR and CDR2 FQNEAQ (reference sequence). V lost 3 bases, J lost 6 bases, and 14 bases lay in between. The CDR3 sequence: CASSFELKGAGELFF. In DNA, the CDR3 is TGTGCCAGCAGCTTCGAGCTCAAGGGAGCCGGGGAGCTGTTTTTT.

The chain combines TRBV2 with TRBJ2-3, with TRBD2 as a possible D gene (5 bases). Germline V gene sequence: CDR1 SNHLY, CDR2 FYNNEI. V was pared by 8 bases and J by 6 bases, with 15 bases between. The CDR3 is 13 residues long. CDR3 sequence (DNA): TGTGCCAGCGCCTCTATTCGCGGGGATACGCAGTATTTT. Protein: CASASIRGDTQYF.

There are a few counts of this clonotype. The chain carries TRBV7-6 and TRBJ2-2; D is possibly TRBD2 (5 bases). Trimming removed 2 bases at V and 4 bases at J, with 14 bases between. Germline CDR1 reads SGHVS; CDR2 reads FNYEAQ. The CDR3 extends over 16 amino acids. CDR3 sequence: CASSLTNTAGTGELFF. The CDR3, as DNA: TGTGCCAGCAGCTTAACGAACACGGCGGGCACCGGGGAGCTGTTTTTT.

This chain uses TRBV24-1 with TRBJ1-1; D gene unclear. CDR3 length: 12 residues. V was cut by 1 base and J by 11 bases, with 10 bases left in between. The germline gives CDR1 KGHDR, CDR2 SFDVKD. The CDR3 loop is CATSDFGGSAFF. DNA for the CDR3: TGTGCCACCAGTGATTTTGGCGGGTCCGCTTTCTTT.

DNA for the CDR3: TGTGCCAGCAGCTTAGAGGGGTGGGACACTGAAGCTTTCTTT. It translates to CASSLEGWDTEAFF. The chain is built from TRBV7-8 and TRBJ1-1; TRBD1 might be the D (5 bases). Germline V gene data show CDR1 as SGHVS and CDR2 as FQNEAQ. The CDR3 length is 14 residues. Trimming shortened V by 1 base and J by 3 bases, and 9 bases separated the two germline ends.

About this clonotype itself: One end of the junction is discordant with germline, which a read error may explain. V and J are TRBV11-2 and TRBJ2-5; 13 nucleotides agree with TRBD2. This CDR3 region has 16 residues. Germline values: CDR1 SGHAT, CDR2 FQNNGV. CDR3 nucleotide sequence: TGTGCCAGCAGCAAGACTAGCGGGGGGCAGCAAGAGACTCAGTACTTC. The encoded protein is CASSKTSGGQQETQYF.

This clonotype has ten or more counts. The chain links TRBV12-3 or TRBV12-4 to TRBJ2-7; 7 positions agree with TRBD2. This CDR3 is 14 amino acids long. V gave up 0 bases and J gave up 4 bases; unmatched junction bases: 3. The CDR3 DNA reads as TGTGCCAGCAGTTTAGCGGCTAGCGGTTACGAGCAGTACTTC. The encoded protein is CASSLAASGYEQYF.

This clonotype was seen once. This may come from a read error, since a much larger clone is one base off. The chain is built from TRBV7-8 and TRBJ1-2; D might be TRBD1 (5 bases). The CDR3 length is 13 residues. The V end was cut by 2 bases, the J end by 8 bases, with 12 bases between. Germline assignment: CDR1 SGHVS and CDR2 FQNEAQ. This CDR3 reads CASSLCGGTGYTF. DNA for the CDR3: TGTGCCAGCAGCTTATGTGGGGGGACCGGCTACACCTTC.

The chain joins TRBV4-1 to TRBJ1-1; D call uncertain. Trimming left V 0 bases short and J 4 bases short, with 12 bases between. The CDR3 is 15 amino acids. The germline V gene has CDR1 MGHRA and CDR2 YSYEKL. This chain's CDR3 is CASSQDVGRTTEAFF. For the CDR3, the DNA is TGCGCCAGCAGCCAAGATGTGGGCAGGACCACTGAAGCTTTCTTT.

In regard to this clonotype: Given a much more abundant clone one base away, this may be a read error. CDR3 sequence (DNA): TGTGTCAGCAGCTCTCCGACAGGGGGTGACACTGAAGCTTTCTTT. Amino acids: CVSSSPTGGDTEAFF. This chain connects TRBV7-9 to TRBJ1-1; 9 nucleotides align to TRBD1. This CDR3 comprises 15 residues. The germline V gene encodes CDR1 SEHNR and CDR2 FQNEAQ (reference sequence).

This clonotype was recorded many times. This chain links TRBV20-1 with TRBJ2-6; D may be TRBD2 (5 bases). Germline loops: CDR1 DFQATT, CDR2 SNEGSKA (reference sequence). The CDR3 runs to 16 residues. Trimming removed 3 bases from V and 2 bases from J, with 14 bases in between. The CDR3 DNA follows: TGCAGTGCTAGGGAAGAGGGTAGTGCTGGGGCCAACGTCCTGACTTTC. As protein: CSAREEGSAGANVLTF.

As concerns this clonotype: At one boundary the junction diverges from the germline segment, which might be a read error. The V call is TRBV7-3, the J call TRBJ1-1, with 9 positions matching TRBD1. Germline CDR1 is SGHTA and CDR2 is FQGTGA. The CDR3 covers 17 residues. CDR3 coding DNA: TGTGCCAGCAGCATAACAGGGGGCGTCGATAGTTACACTGAAGCTTTCTTT. It codes for CASSITGGVDSYTEAFF.

The rearrangement links TRBV6-5 to TRBJ1-2, with TRBD1 as a possible D gene (6 bases). V shed 0 bases and J shed 4 bases, with 12 bases lying between them. This CDR3 comprises 15 residues. Germline-derived CDR1 and CDR2 are MNHEY and SVGAGI. CDR3 in DNA: TGTGCCAGCAGTTACTCGAGTGGACAGCCCTATGGCTACACCTTC. As protein: CASSYSSGQPYGYTF.

This chain links TRBV15 with TRBJ2-5; TRBD1 might be the D (5 bases). CDR1 LNHNV and CDR2 YYDKDF come from the germline V gene (reference sequence). V lost 10 bases and J lost 7, with 19 bases in between. The CDR3 length is 13 residues. CDR3 residues: CASSDDSSWTQYF. In DNA form, the CDR3 reads TGTGCCAGCAGTGATGACAGTTCGTGGACCCAGTACTTC.